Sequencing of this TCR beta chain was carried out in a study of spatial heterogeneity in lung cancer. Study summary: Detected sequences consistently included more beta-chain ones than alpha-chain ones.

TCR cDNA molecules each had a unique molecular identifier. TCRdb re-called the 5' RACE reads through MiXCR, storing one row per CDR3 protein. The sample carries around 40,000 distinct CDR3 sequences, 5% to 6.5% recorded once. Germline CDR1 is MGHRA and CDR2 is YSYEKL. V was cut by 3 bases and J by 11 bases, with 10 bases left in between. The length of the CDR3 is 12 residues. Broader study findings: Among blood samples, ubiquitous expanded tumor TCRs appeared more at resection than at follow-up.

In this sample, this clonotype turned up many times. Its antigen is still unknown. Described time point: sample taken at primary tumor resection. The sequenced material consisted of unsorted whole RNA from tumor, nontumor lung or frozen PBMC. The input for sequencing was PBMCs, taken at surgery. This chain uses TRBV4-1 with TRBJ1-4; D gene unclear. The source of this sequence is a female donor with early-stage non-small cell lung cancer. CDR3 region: CASSHPGGKLFF. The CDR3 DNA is TGCGCCAGCAGCCACCCAGGAGGCAAACTGTTTTTT.